The source of this TCR beta chain is a study of T cell responses to AZD1222 COVID-19 vaccine. Germline V gene sequence: CDR1 KGHSH, CDR2 LQKENI. The ends lost 4 bases at V and 4 bases at J; junction bases unmatched: 8. The length of the CDR3 is 16 residues. Clones were sequenced by immunoSEQ multiplex PCR, and TCRdb holds only the in-frame ones, with some missing. The table has approximately 150,000 clones, 70% to 90% seen once. The sample in question was peripheral blood, obtained on day 0 of MenACWY control vaccination. This TCR was recovered from an adult in good health. The J gene is TRBJ1-2, the V gene TRBV18; TRBD1 agrees at 11 bases. CDR3 residues: CASSLTSGTGGYGYTF. Here the CDR3 DNA reads TGTGCCAGCTCACTTACATCCGGGACAGGGGGCTATGGCTACACCTTC.